This T cell receptor beta chain was profiled in a study of cytomegalovirus exposure and HLA in healthy donors. Both 60 Vbeta primers and 13 Jbeta primers went into the PCR. The assay was immunoSEQ multiplex PCR, and TCRdb's table has in-frame clones only and misses some. The table has 95,000 to 100,000 clones, around 77% seen once. All donors participated as healthy donors of bone marrow. The CDR3 spans 14 residues. The germline CDR1 and CDR2 sequences are SNHLY and FYNNEI. After removal of 7 bases from V and 7 bases from J, the junction contained 10 bases not matched to a gene. Sequenced: PBMCs. This sequence was found in a female donor in good health and CMV-seronegative. The chain employs TRBV2 and TRBJ1-5; 7 bases agree with TRBD1. This CDR3 is CASTSDRVGQPQHF. Written as DNA, the CDR3 is TGTGCCAGCACCTCAGACAGGGTCGGCCAGCCCCAGCATTTT.